The 28 T cell receptor beta chains given below trace back to one sample, sequenced in a study of T cells in Graves' hyperthyroidism and ophthalmopathy. RNA transcripts served as the template for amplifying TCR beta CDR3 regions. When the TCR CDR3 underwent first-round RT-PCR, the HTBI primer set was used. TCRdb re-called the multiplex PCR reads with MiXCR, one entry per CDR3 protein. The sample lists more than 500,000 distinct CDR3 sequences, around 15% seen once, with approximately 32% in the top ten. The specimen was blood. These TCRs come from a woman in her 30s with Graves' ophthalmopathy.

The rearrangement links TRBV29-1 to TRBJ1-2; 7 bases agree with TRBD1. V lost 1 base and J lost 3; bases outside the gene matches: 5. The CDR3 contains 14 residues. Germline CDR1 SQVTM, CDR2 ANQGSEA. The CDR3: CSVEGRGGDYGYTF. Written as DNA, the CDR3 is TGCAGCGTTGAAGGCAGGGGGGGGGACTATGGCTACACCTTC.

This clonotype has at least ten counts. The chain is built from TRBV13 and TRBJ2-7, with D unresolved. Trimming cost V 6 bases and J 2 bases, with 11 bases left between them. This CDR3 contains 13 residues. Germline values: CDR1 PRHDT, CDR2 FYEKMQ (reference sequence). The CDR3 region is CASSKDLTYEQYF. The CDR3 DNA sequence: TGTGCCAGCAGTAAAGATCTAACCTACGAGCAGTACTTC.

The chain has TRBV20-1 and TRBJ2-3, with unresolved D. CDR1 and CDR2 from the germline V gene are DFQATT and SNEGSKA (reference sequence). V lost 6 bases to trimming and J lost 5 bases, with 9 bases between them. There are 11 residues in the CDR3. DNA for the CDR3: TGCAGTGCCTCTAGTGAAGATACGCAGTATTTT. The encoded protein is CSASSEDTQYF.

This clonotype is a singleton in its sample. A much larger clone sits a single nucleotide away, making a read error possible. The chain uses TRBV15 and TRBJ2-5; possible D gene TRBD2, 6 bases. Germline V gene sequence: CDR1 LNHNV, CDR2 YYDKDF (reference sequence). This CDR3 has 15 amino acids. The V gene lost 4 bases and the J gene lost 4 bases, with 16 bases spanning the gap. The CDR3 loop reads CATSNMGGGGETQYF. CDR3 DNA: TGTGCCACCAGCAACATGGGAGGCGGAGGAGAGACCCAGTACTTC.

This chain joins TRBV12-3 or TRBV12-4 and TRBJ2-1, with 11 bases aligning to TRBD2. This CDR3 region has 14 residues. After removal of 6 bases from V and 5 bases from J, the junction contained 3 bases not matched to a gene. The CDR3 loop is CASRQTSGDNEQFF. The CDR3 bases are TGTGCCAGCAGGCAGACTAGCGGGGACAATGAGCAGTTCTTC.

The table lists this clonotype with a few counts. This chain links TRBV3-1 with TRBJ1-2, with 7 nucleotides matching TRBD1. After removal of 0 bases from V and 8 bases from J, the junction contained 9 bases not matched to a gene. Germline V lookup: CDR1 LGHDT, CDR2 YNNKEL (reference sequence). This CDR3 spans 15 amino acids. The CDR3 DNA reads as TGTGCCAGCAGCCAAGATACACAGGGGCGAGGGGGCTACACCTTC. Its protein is CASSQDTQGRGGYTF.

This clonotype was found a few times. The rearrangement joins TRBV6-2 or TRBV6-3 to TRBJ1-4; D call uncertain. CDR1 and CDR2 from the germline V gene are MNHEY and SVGEGT. The V end was cut by 7 bases, the J end by 4 bases, with 10 bases between. The CDR3 contains 13 residues. CDR3 residues: CASMDAYNEKLFF. The CDR3 DNA reads as TGTGCCAGCATGGACGCGTATAATGAAAAACTGTTTTTT.

This clonotype was found a few times. The chain joins TRBV15 to TRBJ2-4; D ambiguous. V lost 3 bases and J lost 2, with 8 bases in between. There are 14 residues in the CDR3. CDR1 and CDR2 from the germline V gene are LNHNV and YYDKDF (reference sequence). CDR3 DNA sequence: TGTGCCACCAGCAGTGAGAATACCAAAAACATTCAGTACTTC. It encodes CATSSENTKNIQYF.

This clonotype was counted between two and nine times. The chain uses TRBV19 and TRBJ1-5, with D maybe TRBD1 (5 bases). V lost 7 bases and J 0 bases, leaving 16 bases between the germline ends. The V gene's germline CDR1 is LNHDA and CDR2 SQIVND (reference sequence). The CDR3 contains 16 residues. Here the CDR3 reads CASIASGHYSNQPQHF. DNA for the CDR3: TGTGCCAGTATCGCAAGCGGACATTATAGCAATCAGCCCCAGCATTTT. The entire variable domain, with the rest obtained from reference TRBV19 and TRBJ1-5, is as follows: DGGITQSPKYLFRKEGQNVTLSCEQNLNHDAMYWYRQDPGQGLRLIYYSQIVNDFQKGDIAEGYSVSREKKESFPLTVTSAQKNPTAFYLCASIASGHYSNQPQHFGDGTRLSIL.

The chain has TRBV20-1 and TRBJ1-5; TRBD1 might be the D (6 bases). Looked up from germline, CDR1 is DFQATT and CDR2 is SNEGSKA (reference sequence). V was trimmed by 3 bases and J by 3 bases, leaving 9 bases between them. CDR3 size: 13 residues. Here the CDR3 DNA reads TGCAGTGCTAGTAGGACAGACAATCAGCCCCAGCATTTT. Translating gives CSASRTDNQPQHF.

This clonotype appeared a single time. The chain carries TRBV25-1 and TRBJ2-4; D is unresolved. Trimming removed 5 bases at V and 4 bases at J, with 9 bases between. CDR1 is MGHDK and CDR2 is SYGVNS in the germline V gene. The CDR3 sequence is 13 residues long. The DNA of the CDR3 is TGTGCCAGCAGTCCCATAGGGAAAAACATTCAGTACTTC. Its translation: CASSPIGKNIQYF. The whole variable domain, remainder taken from reference TRBV25-1 and TRBJ2-4, is EADIYQTPRYLVIGTGKKITLECSQTMGHDKMYWYQQDPGMELHLIHYSYGVNSTEKGDLSSESTVSRIRTEHFPLTLESARPSHTSQYLCASSPIGKNIQYFGAGTRLSVL.

This clonotype appeared many times. V usage is TRBV11-2 and J usage is TRBJ1-1; D is unclear. Germline V gives CDR1 SGHAT, CDR2 FQNNGV. The CDR3 runs to 13 residues. Trimming shortened V by 7 bases and J by 7 bases, and 16 bases separated the two germline ends. CDR3 sequence reads: CASISWGQGEAFF. The CDR3 bases are TGTGCCAGCATTAGTTGGGGTCAAGGTGAAGCTTTCTTT.

This clonotype was detected many times. The chain recombines TRBV2 with TRBJ1-6; 11 bases are a match to TRBD1. Germline-derived CDR1 and CDR2 are SNHLY and FYNNEI. V trimming: 6 bases; J trimming: 7 bases; junction bases outside the gene matches: 2. This CDR3 has 14 amino acids. DNA for the CDR3: TGTGCCAGCAGGCGGGACAGGGGGAATTCACCCCTCCACTTT. It encodes CASRRDRGNSPLHF.

V is TRBV20-1 and J is TRBJ1-5, with D perhaps matching TRBD1 (6 bases). Germline V gene data show CDR1 as DFQATT and CDR2 as SNEGSKA (reference sequence). Trimming took 2 bases from V and 0 from J, leaving 11 bases between them. This CDR3 is 15 amino acids long. CDR3 nucleotide sequence: TGCAGTGCTAGACAGGACAGACTTAGCAATCAGCCCCAGCATTTT. Translating it yields CSARQDRLSNQPQHF.

This clonotype was recorded at least ten times. The genes are TRBV12-3 or TRBV12-4 and TRBJ2-1; 7 bases are a match to TRBD1. V gave up 5 bases and J gave up 9 bases; unmatched junction bases: 13. The CDR3 consists of 15 residues. CDR3 amino acids: CASSKTDRRWGEQFF. In DNA form, the CDR3 reads TGTGCCAGCAGTAAGACGGACAGGCGGTGGGGTGAGCAGTTCTTC.

This clonotype was picked up many times. The chain couples TRBV28 to TRBJ1-1; TRBD1 is a possible D gene (5 bases). CDR1 and CDR2 (germline): MDHEN, SYDVKM. V lost 0 bases, J lost 1 base, and 6 bases lay in between. This CDR3 has 14 amino acids. The CDR3: CASSLWQGNTEAFF. The CDR3 DNA sequence: TGTGCCAGCAGTTTATGGCAGGGGAACACTGAAGCTTTCTTT. Drawing the rest from reference TRBV28 and TRBJ1-1, the complete variable domain is DVKVTQSSRYLVKRTGEKVFLECVQDMDHENMFWYRQDPGLGLRLIYFSYDVKMKEKGDIPEGYSVSREKKERFSLILESASTNQTSMYLCASSLWQGNTEAFFGQGTRLTVV.

This chain joins TRBV7-9 and TRBJ2-2, with 10 positions matching TRBD1. CDR3 length: 18 residues. CDR1 is SEHNR, CDR2 FQNEAQ, per germline (reference sequence). Trimming cost V 5 bases and J 0 bases; bases outside gene matches: 9. The CDR3 DNA is TGTGCCAGCAGCAATTCCAGGACAGGGGGACCGAACACCGGGGAGCTGTTTTTT. It yields the protein CASSNSRTGGPNTGELFF.

This chain uses TRBV6-2 or TRBV6-3 with TRBJ2-3; D remains ambiguous. Trimming removed 6 bases at V and 1 base at J, with 20 bases between. Germline CDR1 MNHEY, CDR2 SVGEGT. This CDR3 has 17 residues. CDR3 DNA: TGTGCCAGCAGCCAAGGGAACCCAGGTTCGGGCACAGATACGCAGTATTTT. It codes for CASSQGNPGSGTDTQYF.

In the case of this clonotype: A much larger clone lies a single base off, so this may be a read error. The chain recombines TRBV5-8 with TRBJ2-7, with D possibly being TRBD2 (5 bases). Germline V gives CDR1 SGHTS, CDR2 YDEGEE. The CDR3 is 15 amino acids. CDR3 residues: CASSQGSEGAYEQYF. CDR3 DNA sequence: TGCGCCAGCAGCCAAGGCTCCGAGGGCGCCTACGAGCAGTACTTC.

Ten or more counts support this clonotype. The CDR3 nucleotides read TGTGCCAGCAGTGAAACGGTCAGGGCCCTCTATGGCTACACCTTC. It yields the protein CASSETVRALYGYTF. The rearrangement uses TRBV2 and TRBJ1-2; weak D call: TRBD1 (5 bases). Germline CDR1 reads SNHLY; CDR2 reads FYNNEI. V lost 2 bases and J lost 4, with 14 bases in between. This CDR3 has 15 amino acids.

This clonotype was found many times. The chain couples TRBV28 to TRBJ2-1, with D uncertain. CDR3 size: 16 residues. Between the trimmed V and J ends, which lost 5 bases and 4 bases, there was a span of 18 bases. From germline, CDR1 is MDHEN and CDR2 SYDVKM. The CDR3 protein is CASSPETLDLYNEQFF. CDR3 nucleotide sequence: TGTGCCAGCAGTCCCGAGACATTGGATTTATACAATGAGCAGTTCTTC.

This clonotype showed up many times. CDR3 protein: CASSHFGTSGRNEQYF. DNA of the CDR3: TGTGCCAGCAGCCATTTTGGGACTAGCGGGAGAAACGAGCAGTACTTC. The V and J genes are TRBV3-1 and TRBJ2-7; 14 nucleotides align to TRBD2. Germline V gives CDR1 LGHDT, CDR2 YNNKEL (reference sequence). The CDR3 has 16 residues. The trim removed 3 bases at V and 5 bases at J, leaving 6 bases unmatched.

This chain uses TRBV4-1 with TRBJ2-4; 11 bases are a match to TRBD2. This CDR3 spans 19 amino acids. Germline-derived CDR1 and CDR2 are MGHRA and YSYEKL. The junction had 7 bases not matched to a gene; V was cut back by 0 bases and J by 0 bases. The chain's CDR3 is CASSQDPPTSGVAKNIQYF. The DNA for the CDR3 is TGCGCCAGCAGCCAAGATCCCCCGACTAGCGGGGTAGCCAAAAACATTCAGTACTTC.

This clonotype was counted at least ten times. The V and J genes are TRBV20-1 and TRBJ2-3; D is undetermined. Trimming left V 0 bases short and J 6 bases short, with 4 bases between. The CDR3 covers 11 residues. Germline values: CDR1 DFQATT, CDR2 SNEGSKA (reference sequence). CDR3 sequence reads: CSARDTDTQYF. Written as DNA, the CDR3 is TGCAGTGCTAGAGATACCGATACGCAGTATTTT.

This clonotype was seen a handful of times. The chain employs TRBV12-5 and TRBJ1-1; 8 bases line up with TRBD1. Trimming took 2 bases from V and 0 from J; bases not matched to a gene: 11. This CDR3 is built from 18 residues. The germline gives CDR1 LGHNT, CDR2 FRNRAP. The CDR3 region is CASGLSEQGVFMNTEAFF. CDR3 coding DNA: TGTGCTAGTGGTTTGTCGGAACAGGGGGTTTTCATGAACACTGAAGCTTTCTTT.

The genes are TRBV19 and TRBJ1-2, with D hard to call. This CDR3 has 10 amino acids. Between the trimmed V and J ends, which lost 8 bases and 2 bases, there was a span of 3 bases. Per germline, CDR1 LNHDA and CDR2 SQIVND (reference sequence). The CDR3 DNA reads as TGTGCCAGTCGAAACTATGGCTACACCTTC. Its translation is CASRNYGYTF.

At least ten counts were recorded for this clonotype. The rearrangement links TRBV20-1 to TRBJ2-7; D is tentatively TRBD1 or TRBD2 (5 bases each). V was cut by 1 base and J by 3 bases, with 19 bases left in between. Germline values: CDR1 DFQATT, CDR2 SNEGSKA (reference sequence). The CDR3 covers 16 residues. The CDR3 is CSARVGTGPRRYEQYF. The CDR3 nucleotides are TGCAGTGCTAGAGTCGGGACGGGACCTCGGCGCTACGAGCAGTACTTC.

There are a few counts of this clonotype. The chain is built from TRBV9 and TRBJ2-5; 8 bases match TRBD1. Per germline, CDR1 SGDLS and CDR2 YYNGEE. CDR3 length: 13 residues. V dropped 3 bases and J dropped 9; count of bases not matched to a gene: 7. CDR3 loop: CASSASGGAAQYF. CDR3 DNA sequence: TGTGCCAGCAGCGCCTCAGGGGGCGCGGCCCAGTACTTC.